A single sample gave rise to the 29 T cell receptor beta chains below, sequenced in a study of cytomegalovirus exposure and HLA in healthy donors. PCR employed 60 Vbeta and 13 Jbeta primers. The repertoire was sequenced with immunoSEQ multiplex PCR; TCRdb's copy has only in-frame clones and lacks some. Among some 160,000 clones, roughly 80% were seen once, and the ten largest hold around 2.3%. Sequencing input: PBMCs. The receptors originated from a man aged 50 to 59 in good health and CMV-seropositive.

The rearrangement links TRBV7-2 to TRBJ2-7; D call uncertain. Trimming pared 5 bases from V and 2 bases from J, leaving 4 bases between. Germline CDR1 and CDR2: SGHTA and FQGNSA. The CDR3 has 11 amino acids. The CDR3 is CASSATYEQYF. CDR3 in DNA: TGTGCCAGCAGCGCTACCTACGAGCAGTACTTC.

The chain links TRBV19 to TRBJ1-2, with 7 bases aligning to TRBD1. V trimming: 6 bases; J trimming: 6 bases; junction bases outside the gene matches: 10. Germline lookup yields CDR1 LNHDA and CDR2 SQIVND (reference sequence). The CDR3 spans 14 residues. CDR3 region: CASRAGGQLNGYTF. The CDR3 nucleotides are TGTGCCAGTAGGGCAGGGGGTCAGCTGAATGGCTACACCTTC.

The J gene is TRBJ1-2, the V gene TRBV29-1; D is ambiguous. This CDR3 spans 12 amino acids. Germline V gives CDR1 SQVTM, CDR2 ANQGSEA. Between the trimmed V and J ends, which lost 4 bases and 5 bases, there was a span of 11 bases. The CDR3 spells CSVVQQLYGYTF. Written as DNA, the CDR3 is TGCAGCGTTGTACAGCAGCTTTATGGCTACACCTTC. Full variable domain (rest looked up from reference TRBV29-1 and TRBJ1-2): SAVISQKPSRDICQRGTSLTIQCQVDSQVTMMFWYRQQPGQSLTLIATANQGSEATYESGFVIDKFPISRPNLTFSTLTVSNMSPEDSSIYLCSVVQQLYGYTFGSGTRLTVV.

The chain is built from TRBV18 and TRBJ2-3; 7 positions match TRBD2. The CDR3 has 13 residues. Trimming took 8 bases from V and 4 from J; bases not matched to a gene: 6. The germline gives CDR1 KGHSH, CDR2 LQKENI. CDR3 sequence: CASLRTRSDTQYF. The CDR3 DNA is TGTGCCAGCCTCAGGACTAGGTCAGATACGCAGTATTTT.

J is TRBJ2-7 and V is TRBV10-2; 8 bases fit TRBD2. Trimming cost V 3 bases and J 2 bases; bases outside gene matches: 12. Germline V gene data show CDR1 as WSHSY and CDR2 as SAAADI. The CDR3 length is 17 residues. CDR3 loop: CASSEVRGASRTYEQYF. CDR3 in DNA: TGCGCCAGCAGTGAAGTGCGGGGGGCCTCCCGAACCTACGAGCAGTACTTC.

The chain combines TRBV18 with TRBJ1-6, with TRBD1 identical over 7 bases. The ends lost 3 bases at V and 6 bases at J; junction bases unmatched: 2. In germline, CDR1 is KGHSH, CDR2 LQKENI. The CDR3 extends over 14 amino acids. As DNA, the CDR3 is TGTGCCAGCTCACCGGGGACAGCTAATTCACCCCTCCACTTT. Translated: CASSPGTANSPLHF.

This clone appeared a few times. The chain has TRBV7-9 and TRBJ2-3; D is unclear. This CDR3 has 14 amino acids. Germline CDR1 is SEHNR and CDR2 is FQNEAQ (reference sequence). Trimming left V 3 bases short and J 3 bases short, with 10 bases between. CDR3 sequence: CASSLIQVTDTQYF. The CDR3 nucleotides are TGTGCCAGCAGCTTGATTCAGGTGACAGATACGCAGTATTTT.

The chain recombines TRBV5-6 with TRBJ2-7; the D gene is possibly TRBD2 (5 bases). CDR1 is SGHDT, CDR2 YYEEEE, per germline. Trimming took 0 bases from V and 6 from J, leaving 13 bases between them. This CDR3 is 14 amino acids long. DNA of the CDR3: TGTGCCAGCAGCTTGGGGTCGGGGTGGGCCGAGCAGTACTTC. Translating gives CASSLGSGWAEQYF.

The genes are TRBV5-1 and TRBJ2-7, with D perhaps matching TRBD1 (6 bases). Looked up from germline, CDR1 is SGHRS and CDR2 is YFSETQ. The CDR3 is 16 residues long. V lost 2 bases, J lost 0 bases, and 15 bases lay in between. The CDR3 sequence: CASSLYTGPFSYEQYF. The CDR3, as DNA: TGCGCCAGCAGCTTATATACAGGGCCTTTCTCCTACGAGCAGTACTTC.

This chain links TRBV6-1 with TRBJ2-7; TRBD2 matches 9 bases. The V gene end was trimmed by 8 bases and the J gene end by 3 bases; junction bases not matched to a gene: 11. The germline V gene encodes CDR1 MNHNS and CDR2 SASEGT. The CDR3 spans 15 residues. CDR3 in DNA: TGTGCCAGCCTTTTTGGGCCTAGCGGGGTCTACGAGCAGTACTTC. Amino acids: CASLFGPSGVYEQYF.

In DNA form, the CDR3 reads TGCGCCAGCAGCGTCGAAGCCCTTGGGGGGGACGTGAAAAACATTCAGTACTTC. Its translation is CASSVEALGGDVKNIQYF. The rearrangement joins TRBV4-1 to TRBJ2-4, with 7 bases matching TRBD2. Germline V gives CDR1 MGHRA, CDR2 YSYEKL. With V trimmed by 5 bases and J by 4 bases, 17 bases remained unmatched. The CDR3 runs 18 residues.

The V gene is TRBV18, the J gene TRBJ1-1, with 10 bases matching TRBD1. Trimming cost V 10 bases and J 4 bases; bases outside gene matches: 6. The CDR3 loop spans 13 amino acids. The germline V gene has CDR1 KGHSH and CDR2 LQKENI. The CDR3 bases are TGTGCCACCGCTGGGACAGGGGCCACTGAAGCTTTCTTT. Translated: CATAGTGATEAFF.

The chain couples TRBV12-5 to TRBJ1-1; D is uncertain. Germline loops: CDR1 LGHNT, CDR2 FRNRAP. Trimming stripped 6 bases from V and 1 base from J, with 18 bases between. This CDR3 comprises 16 residues. CDR3: CASGNPLTGKNTEAFF. In DNA form, the CDR3 reads TGTGCTAGTGGAAACCCCCTAACGGGGAAGAACACTGAAGCTTTCTTT.

This clone was detected only once. CDR3 protein: CASSLAGGGAYGYTF. The DNA of the CDR3 is TGTGCCAGCAGCTTAGCGGGTGGGGGGGCCTATGGCTACACCTTC. The chain uses TRBV7-8 and TRBJ1-2; D is possibly TRBD1 (6 bases). The CDR3 length is 15 residues. V dropped 0 bases and J dropped 4 bases, with 12 bases sitting between them. Per germline, CDR1 SGHVS and CDR2 FQNEAQ.

This clone was observed a few times. V and J are TRBV6-1 and TRBJ1-1; D is uncertain. The V gene lost 6 bases and the J gene lost 4 bases, with 12 bases spanning the gap. The CDR3 is made up of 13 amino acids. Per the germline V gene, CDR1 is MNHNS and CDR2 is SASEGT. The CDR3 DNA reads TGTGCCAGCAGGGACTCCCCGGTCACTGAAGCTTTCTTT. As protein: CASRDSPVTEAFF.

V and J are TRBV6-6 and TRBJ2-3, with TRBD1 matching over 9 bases. V dropped 4 bases and J dropped 9; count of bases not matched to a gene: 14. Germline values: CDR1 MNHNY, CDR2 SVGAGI (reference sequence). The CDR3 runs to 16 residues. As DNA, the CDR3 is TGTGCCAGCAGTTTACACCCTCCCCCGACAGGGGGGACGCAGTATTTT. Its protein is CASSLHPPPTGGTQYF.

This clone came up a few times. V is TRBV6-5 and J is TRBJ1-2; D is perhaps TRBD1 (5 bases). This CDR3 is 12 amino acids long. V lost 6 bases and J 6 bases, leaving 11 bases between the germline ends. Germline CDR1 MNHEY, CDR2 SVGAGI. This CDR3 reads CASRPQGNGYTF. The DNA of the CDR3 is TGTGCCAGCAGACCCCAGGGCAATGGCTACACCTTC.

The gene calls are TRBV7-2 and TRBJ2-3; TRBD2 aligns across 7 bases. In germline, CDR1 is SGHTA, CDR2 FQGNSA. Trimming cost V 3 bases and J 2 bases; bases outside gene matches: 11. The CDR3 runs to 17 residues. Written as DNA, the CDR3 is TGTGCCAGCAGCTTGGGTGCTAGCGGTTTTAACACAGATACGCAGTATTTT. Translation gives CASSLGASGFNTDTQYF.

The V call is TRBV4-2, the J call TRBJ1-3, with a possible D match to TRBD1 (5 bases). Germline V gene lookup returns CDR1 LGHNA and CDR2 YNFKEQ. The CDR3 length is 15 residues. V gave up 1 base and J gave up 0 bases, with 7 bases separating them. The CDR3 DNA is TGTGCCAGCAGCCAAGGCGGGGGCTCTGGAAACACCATATATTTT. It is translated as CASSQGGGSGNTIYF.

The rearrangement joins TRBV2 to TRBJ2-5; D is unresolved. From germline, CDR1 is SNHLY and CDR2 FYNNEI. The CDR3 is 14 residues long. Trimming left V 4 bases short and J 5 bases short, with 14 bases between. The DNA for the CDR3 is TGTGCCAGCAGTGGGTTTCGCGGCTGGGAGACCCAGTACTTC. It yields the protein CASSGFRGWETQYF.

J is TRBJ2-1 and V is TRBV11-2; perhaps TRBD1 as D (5 bases). Germline loops: CDR1 SGHAT, CDR2 FQNNGV. The CDR3 sequence is 15 residues long. Between the trimmed V and J ends, which lost 5 bases and 8 bases, there was a span of 19 bases. CDR3 residues: CASSRVVDSIDEQFF. The CDR3 region has the DNA TGTGCCAGCAGCCGCGTAGTCGACAGCATTGATGAGCAGTTCTTC.

The CDR3 nucleotides read TGTGCCTGGACGAGCGGGGGGGAGAAGGTCCCCCCCACCGGGGAGCTGTTTTTT. Protein sequence: CAWTSGGEKVPPTGELFF. The rearrangement links TRBV30 to TRBJ2-2; 10 nucleotides agree with TRBD2. Trimming at V came to 4 bases and at J to 4 bases, leaving 15 bases not matched to a gene. Per the germline V gene, CDR1 is GTSNPN and CDR2 is SVGIG (reference sequence). The CDR3 extends over 18 amino acids.

The chain links TRBV28 to TRBJ2-7; D unresolved. The V gene lost 5 bases and the J gene lost 2 bases, with 7 bases spanning the gap. CDR3 length: 12 amino acids. The germline gives CDR1 MDHEN, CDR2 SYDVKM. The CDR3 DNA sequence: TGTGCCAGCAGTCCGACTCCCTACGAGCAGTACTTC. It is translated as CASSPTPYEQYF.

The rearrangement links TRBV29-1 to TRBJ1-6; D remains unclear. The CDR3 totals 13 residues. V was cut by 4 bases and J by 4 bases, with 8 bases left in between. Germline CDR1 is SQVTM and CDR2 is ANQGSEA. The CDR3 loop is CSVGERYNSPLHF. The CDR3 DNA follows: TGCAGCGTTGGTGAACGGTATAATTCACCCCTCCACTTT.

The J gene is TRBJ2-7, the V gene TRBV4-3; 9 bases match TRBD1. The CDR3 runs to 16 residues. Looked up from germline, CDR1 is LGHNA and CDR2 is YSLEER. The ends lost 1 base at V and 2 bases at J; junction bases unmatched: 6. The CDR3 here is CASSQAHRGLPYEQYF. In nucleotides, the CDR3 is TGCGCCAGCAGCCAAGCGCACAGGGGGCTCCCCTACGAGCAGTACTTC.

A few counts support this clone. This sequence joins TRBV25-1 and TRBJ2-7; D uncertain. Trimming left V 4 bases short and J 3 bases short, with 10 bases between. The length of the CDR3 is 13 residues. Germline V CDR1 and CDR2: MGHDK, SYGVNS. The DNA for the CDR3 is TGTGCCAGCAGTGCAGGTCCCGTCTACGAGCAGTACTTC. Amino acids: CASSAGPVYEQYF.

This rearrangement joins TRBV25-1 to TRBJ2-1; 10 bases align to TRBD2. With 3 bases clipped from V and 4 bases from J, the junction kept 6 bases outside the gene matches. This CDR3 region has 16 residues. Germline assignment: CDR1 MGHDK and CDR2 SYGVNS. The CDR3 sequence: CASSDQRGGLYNEQFF. The DNA for the CDR3 is TGTGCCAGCAGTGACCAGCGGGGGGGCCTTTACAATGAGCAGTTCTTC.

This chain joins TRBV12-5 and TRBJ1-1; TRBD1 matches 7 bases. The junction had 9 bases not matched to a gene; V was cut back by 7 bases and J by 7 bases. The CDR3 covers 13 residues. Germline V lookup: CDR1 LGHNT, CDR2 FRNRAP. CDR3 amino acids: CASVRGGGNEAFF. The CDR3 DNA reads TGTGCTAGTGTGCGAGGGGGCGGGAATGAAGCTTTCTTT.

The chain joins TRBV7-9 to TRBJ2-7, with 11 bases that match TRBD1. With V trimmed by 5 bases and J by 4 bases, 7 bases remained unmatched. The CDR3 length is 15 residues. The germline gives CDR1 SEHNR, CDR2 FQNEAQ (reference sequence). The DNA for the CDR3 is TGTGCCAGCAGCCTACACCGGGACAGGGGGTACGAGCAGTACTTC. Its protein product is CASSLHRDRGYEQYF.